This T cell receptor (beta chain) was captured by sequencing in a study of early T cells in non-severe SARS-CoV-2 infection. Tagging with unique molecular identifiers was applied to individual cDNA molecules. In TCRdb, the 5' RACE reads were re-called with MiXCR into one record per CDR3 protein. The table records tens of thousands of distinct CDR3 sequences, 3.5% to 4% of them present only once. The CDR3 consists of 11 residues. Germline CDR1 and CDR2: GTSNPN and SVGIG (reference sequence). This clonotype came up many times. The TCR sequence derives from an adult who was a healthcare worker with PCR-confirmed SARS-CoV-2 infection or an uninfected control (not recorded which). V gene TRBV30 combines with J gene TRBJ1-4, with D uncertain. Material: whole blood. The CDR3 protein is CGTRVDEKLFF. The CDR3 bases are TGTGGGACGAGGGTCGATGAAAAACTGTTTTTT.